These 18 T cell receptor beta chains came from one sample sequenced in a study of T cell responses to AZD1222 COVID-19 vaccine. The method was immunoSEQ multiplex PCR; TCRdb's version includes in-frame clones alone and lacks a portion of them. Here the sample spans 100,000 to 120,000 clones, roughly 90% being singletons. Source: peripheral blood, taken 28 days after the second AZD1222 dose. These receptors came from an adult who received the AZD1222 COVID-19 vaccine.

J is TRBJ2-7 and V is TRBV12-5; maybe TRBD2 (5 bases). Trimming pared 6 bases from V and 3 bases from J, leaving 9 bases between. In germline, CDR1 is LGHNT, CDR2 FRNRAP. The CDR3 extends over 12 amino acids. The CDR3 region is CASGTGYYEQYF. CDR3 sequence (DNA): TGTGCTAGTGGAACGGGGTACTACGAGCAGTACTTC.

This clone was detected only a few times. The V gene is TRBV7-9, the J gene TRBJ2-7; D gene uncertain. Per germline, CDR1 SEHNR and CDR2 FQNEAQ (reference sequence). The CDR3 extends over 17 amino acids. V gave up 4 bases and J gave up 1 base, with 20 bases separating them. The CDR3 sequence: CASSSTPPLIRSYEQYF. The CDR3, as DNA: TGTGCCAGCAGCTCCACCCCCCCCCTGATAAGATCCTACGAGCAGTACTTC.

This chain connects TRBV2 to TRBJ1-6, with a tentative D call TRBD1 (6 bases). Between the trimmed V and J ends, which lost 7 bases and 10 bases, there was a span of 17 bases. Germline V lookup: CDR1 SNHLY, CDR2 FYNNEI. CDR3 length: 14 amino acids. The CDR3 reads CASNYRTTGSPLHF. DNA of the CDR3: TGTGCCAGCAATTACCGGACGACAGGCTCACCCCTCCACTTT.

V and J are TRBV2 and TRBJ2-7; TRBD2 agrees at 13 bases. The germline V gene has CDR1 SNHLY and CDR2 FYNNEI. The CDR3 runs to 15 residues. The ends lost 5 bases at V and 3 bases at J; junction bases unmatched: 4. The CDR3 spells CASSLTSGGYYEQYF. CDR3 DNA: TGTGCCAGCAGTTTGACTAGCGGGGGGTACTACGAGCAGTACTTC.

CDR3 sequence: CASSLRIMANTGELFF. As DNA, the CDR3 is TGTGCCAGCAGCTTACGGATTATGGCTAACACCGGGGAGCTGTTTTTT. V and J are TRBV11-2 and TRBJ2-2; the D is unclear. Trimming removed 2 bases at V and 2 bases at J, with 12 bases between. The CDR3 extends over 16 amino acids. Germline CDR1 is SGHAT and CDR2 is FQNNGV.

The DNA of the CDR3 is TGTGCAAGTCGCCCCTCACCGGGACAGGGCACAGATACGCAGTATTTT. This sequence encodes CASRPSPGQGTDTQYF. The rearrangement uses TRBV12-2 and TRBJ2-3; the table gives TRBD1 as D, unverified against the DNA. TRBV12-2 is an annotated pseudogene. This CDR3 is built from 16 residues.

CDR3 DNA: TGTGCCAGCGGAAGACAGAACCAAGAGACCCAGTACTTC. Encoded protein: CASGRQNQETQYF. The genes are TRBV18 and TRBJ2-5; D perhaps matches TRBD1 (5 bases). The germline gives CDR1 KGHSH, CDR2 LQKENI. The CDR3 extends over 13 amino acids. V gave up 8 bases and J gave up 0 bases, with 10 bases separating them.

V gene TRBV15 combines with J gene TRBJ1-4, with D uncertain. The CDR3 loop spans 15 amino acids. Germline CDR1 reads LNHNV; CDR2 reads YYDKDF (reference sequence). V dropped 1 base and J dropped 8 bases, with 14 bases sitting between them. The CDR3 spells CATSRATLAREKLFF. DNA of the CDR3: TGTGCCACCAGCAGAGCAACCCTGGCCCGGGAAAAACTGTTTTTT. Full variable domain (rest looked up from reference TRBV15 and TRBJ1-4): DAMVIQNPRYQVTQFGKPVTLSCSQTLNHNVMYWYQQKSSQAPKLLFHYYDKDFNNEADTPDNFQSRRPNTSFCFLDIRSPGLGDTAMYLCATSRATLAREKLFFGSGTQLSVL.

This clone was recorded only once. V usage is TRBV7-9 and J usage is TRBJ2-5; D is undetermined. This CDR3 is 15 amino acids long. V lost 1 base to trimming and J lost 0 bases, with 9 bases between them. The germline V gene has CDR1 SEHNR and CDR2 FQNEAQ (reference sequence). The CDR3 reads CASSLGRRDQETQYF. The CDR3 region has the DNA TGTGCCAGCAGCTTAGGACGGAGAGACCAAGAGACCCAGTACTTC.

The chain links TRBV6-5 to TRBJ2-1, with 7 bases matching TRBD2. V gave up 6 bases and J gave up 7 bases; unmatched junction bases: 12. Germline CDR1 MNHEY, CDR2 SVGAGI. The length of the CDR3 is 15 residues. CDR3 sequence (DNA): TGTGCCAGCAGGGAGGGCGGGGGTCCGACAAATGAGCAGTTCTTC. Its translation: CASREGGGPTNEQFF.

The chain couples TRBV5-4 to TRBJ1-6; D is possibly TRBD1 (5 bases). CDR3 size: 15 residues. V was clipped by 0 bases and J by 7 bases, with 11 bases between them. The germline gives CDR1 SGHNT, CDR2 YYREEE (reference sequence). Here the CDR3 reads CASSLGRAGNSPLHF. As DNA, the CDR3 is TGTGCCAGCAGCTTGGGCAGGGCGGGAAATTCACCCCTCCACTTT.

The chain's CDR3 is CASSPGSGGGYNEQFF. In DNA form, the CDR3 reads TGTGCCAGCAGCCCCGGCAGCGGGGGGGGCTACAATGAGCAGTTCTTC. The chain couples TRBV6-2 or TRBV6-3 to TRBJ2-1; the match to TRBD2 covers 10 bases. The CDR3 length is 16 residues. The germline V gene encodes CDR1 MNHEY and CDR2 SVGEGT. With V trimmed by 6 bases and J by 3 bases, 8 bases remained unmatched.

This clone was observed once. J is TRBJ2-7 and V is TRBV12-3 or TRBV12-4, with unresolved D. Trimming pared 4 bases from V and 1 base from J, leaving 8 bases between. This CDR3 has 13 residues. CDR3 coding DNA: TGTGCCAGCAGTTCGGCGGATTCCTACGAGCAGTACTTC. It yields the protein CASSSADSYEQYF.

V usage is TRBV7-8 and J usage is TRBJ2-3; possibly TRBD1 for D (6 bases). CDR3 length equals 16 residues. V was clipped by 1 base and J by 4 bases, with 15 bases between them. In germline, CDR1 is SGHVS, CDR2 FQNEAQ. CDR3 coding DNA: TGTGCCAGCAGCTTAGTCGTGACAGGTTGGTCAGATACGCAGTATTTT. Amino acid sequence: CASSLVVTGWSDTQYF.

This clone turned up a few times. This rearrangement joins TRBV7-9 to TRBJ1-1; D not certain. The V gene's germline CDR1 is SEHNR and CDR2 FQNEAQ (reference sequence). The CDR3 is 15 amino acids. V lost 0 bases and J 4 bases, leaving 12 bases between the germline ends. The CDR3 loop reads CASSLARVVFTEAFF. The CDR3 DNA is TGTGCCAGCAGCTTAGCGCGGGTGGTTTTCACTGAAGCTTTCTTT.

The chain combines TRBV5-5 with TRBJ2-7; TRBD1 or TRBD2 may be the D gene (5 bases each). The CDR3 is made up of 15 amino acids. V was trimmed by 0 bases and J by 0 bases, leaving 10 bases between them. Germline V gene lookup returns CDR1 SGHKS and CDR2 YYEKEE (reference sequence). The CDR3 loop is CASSLAGTNSYEQYF. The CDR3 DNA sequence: TGTGCCAGCAGCTTGGCCGGGACCAACTCCTACGAGCAGTACTTC.

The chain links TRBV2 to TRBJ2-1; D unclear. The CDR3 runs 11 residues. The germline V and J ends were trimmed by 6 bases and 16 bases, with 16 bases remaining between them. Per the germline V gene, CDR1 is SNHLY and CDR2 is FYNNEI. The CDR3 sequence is CASRSPTYQFF. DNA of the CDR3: TGTGCCAGCAGGTCCCCCACATATCAATTCTTC. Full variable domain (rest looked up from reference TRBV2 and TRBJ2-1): EPEVTQTPSHQVTQMGQEVILRCVPISNHLYFYWYRQILGQKVEFLVSFYNNEISEKSEIFDDQFSVERPDGSNFTLKIRSTKLEDSAMYFCASRSPTYQFFGPGTRLTVL.

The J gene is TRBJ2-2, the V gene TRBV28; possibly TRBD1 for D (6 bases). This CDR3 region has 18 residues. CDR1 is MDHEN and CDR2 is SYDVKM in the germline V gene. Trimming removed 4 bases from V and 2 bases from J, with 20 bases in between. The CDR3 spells CASSSPLWSRGNTGELFF. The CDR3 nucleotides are TGTGCCAGCAGTTCCCCCCTTTGGTCCAGGGGAAACACCGGGGAGCTGTTTTTT.